This T cell receptor (beta chain) was profiled in a study of blood T cell repertoires in COVID-19 (dated by TCRdb to 2018 to 2020). Broadly, across the study: Samples from collaborators originated in the United States, Italy and Spain and spanned both the acute and convalescent phases of COVID-19. The material from the prospective study consisted of cDNA or gDNA derived from T cells, B-cell-depleted T cells, or PBMCs. The dataset comprised deeply sampled blood TCRbeta repertoires from subjects exposed to, actively infected with, or recovered from COVID-19. The repertoires were released in a freely available public database meant as a resource for research on the immune response to SARS-CoV-2. Samples came from the ongoing ImmuneRACE study (first 160 participants) plus 1,254 subjects from 6 global collaborators. A de-identified subject ID, COVID-19 status, age in years and sex were almost always included in the sample metadata. HLA class I and class II types, where available, came from metadata supplied by the sample provider rather than from assay-based typing. Study-wide findings and limitations: How much clinical and demographic metadata was included differed by source and by participant, and the metadata was provided uncurated.

The immunoSEQ Assay, a bias-controlled multiplex PCR, was used to amplify TCRbeta CDR3 regions from genomic DNA. In the original analysis: The number of nucleated cells in each sample was estimated by amplification of reference gene primers within the assay. Sequence reads were collapsed and filtered to measure the absolute abundance of every unique TCRbeta CDR3 rearrangement. Productive Simpson clonality was computed per sample as the square root of Simpson's diversity index over productive rearrangements. TCRdb obtained this table from immuneACCESS and retained in-frame rearrangements with V and J assigned. These tables miss some clones; where compared with another copy, unresolved V genes account for less than half of the shortfall, and the remainder is unexplained. Clone size and V and J calls were adopted from that table, with D and trimming inferred from the DNA. For this sample the table gives 180,000 or so clones, of which approximately 84% were detected only once. About 2.6% of the sample rests with the top ten.

This clone was observed a handful of times. It has no known antigen specificity. It has no much larger one-base neighbor in the sample; base qualities were not kept. Collaborating institutions collected whole blood in K2EDTA tubes following their own protocols. Collaborator samples were shipped for TCRbeta analysis as frozen whole blood, isolated PBMCs, or DNA extracted from either sample type. The sample was peripheral blood. The source of this sequence is a human donor with acute or convalescent COVID-19. The donor label of this sample is uncertain.

The DNA sequence is given as TGTGCCACCCGAAGGACTAGCGGGGAGCCGAGGAAGCAGTACTTC. Its protein product is CATRRTSGEPRKQYF. The chain uses TRBV15 and TRBJ2-7, with 12 middle bases fitting TRBD2. The CDR3, from cysteine to phenylalanine, totals 15 residues. The DNA shown is the 45-base CDR3, in frame from base 1. As encoded in the germline V gene (reference sequence), CDR1 is LNHNV while CDR2 is YYDKDF. Ends trimmed: V by 8 bases, J by 8 bases; bases unmatched to a gene: 13.